This entry lists 15 T cell receptor beta chains sequenced from one sample in a study of somatic mutations in cytotoxic T cells in rheumatoid arthritis (dated by TCRdb to about 2017). The library was generated by the immunoSEQ multiplex PCR assay. TCRdb retrieved this table from immuneACCESS and kept in-frame rearrangements only. Not all clones are present; in checked studies, unresolved V genes account for under half, and no reason is known for the remainder. The sample yields around 29,000 clones; 82% were counted once. Together, the top ten hold approximately 8% of the sample. The material sequenced was CD8+ T cells sorted from blood. The origin of the receptors is an adult with rheumatoid arthritis.

The chain carries TRBV19 and TRBJ2-1; 10 bases fit TRBD1. CDR1 is LNHDA and CDR2 is SQIVND in the germline V gene (reference sequence). Trimming removed 6 bases from V and 8 bases from J; junction bases left unmatched: 13. The CDR3 length is 16 residues. CDR3 protein: CASSRTPGQGLDEQFF. DNA of the CDR3: TGTGCCAGTAGCCGCACCCCGGGACAGGGGCTCGATGAGCAGTTCTTC.

The gene calls are TRBV9 and TRBJ1-2; D unclear. This CDR3 spans 14 amino acids. Germline V gives CDR1 SGDLS, CDR2 YYNGEE. V shed 3 bases and J shed 4 bases, with 13 bases lying between them. In DNA, the CDR3 is TGTGCCAGCAGCGCTTCCTCTAAGCTCTATGGCTACACCTTC. Residues: CASSASSKLYGYTF. Drawing the rest from reference TRBV9 and TRBJ1-2, the complete variable domain is DSGVTQTPKHLITATGQRVTLRCSPRSGDLSVYWYQQSLDQGLQFLIQYYNGEERAKGNILERFSAQQFPDLHSELNLSSLELGDSALYFCASSASSKLYGYTFGSGTRLTVV.

The chain is built from TRBV9 and TRBJ2-3, with D maybe TRBD2 (5 bases). V was pared by 0 bases and J by 2 bases, with 7 bases between. Germline values: CDR1 SGDLS, CDR2 YYNGEE. This CDR3 contains 14 residues. This CDR3 is CASSVGESTDTQYF. The CDR3 DNA is TGTGCCAGCAGCGTAGGGGAGTCCACAGATACGCAGTATTTT. Based on the CDR3 plus reference TRBV9 and TRBJ2-3, the full variable domain is DSGVTQTPKHLITATGQRVTLRCSPRSGDLSVYWYQQSLDQGLQFLIQYYNGEERAKGNILERFSAQQFPDLHSELNLSSLELGDSALYFCASSVGESTDTQYFGPGTRLTVL.

The chain carries TRBV25-1 and TRBJ2-3, with D unclear. With 1 base removed from V and 4 bases from J, the gap between germline ends came to 3 bases. The length of the CDR3 is 12 residues. Germline-derived CDR1 and CDR2 are MGHDK and SYGVNS. CDR3 loop: CASSEFSDTQYF. The CDR3 region has the DNA TGTGCCAGCAGTGAATTTTCAGATACGCAGTATTTT.

The chain has TRBV2 and TRBJ1-4; D call uncertain. The CDR3 sequence is 16 residues long. Trimming removed 6 bases from V and 7 bases from J, with 21 bases in between. Germline CDR1 SNHLY, CDR2 FYNNEI. CDR3 bases: TGTGCCAGCAGGAAAGGGTCTGGACCAGCGCGTGAAAAACTGTTTTTT. Its translation is CASRKGSGPAREKLFF.

The sample holds a few counts of this clone. The chain combines TRBV15 with TRBJ2-7; D possibly matches TRBD1 or TRBD2 (5 bases each). With 1 base removed from V and 2 bases from J, the gap between germline ends came to 12 bases. CDR1 LNHNV and CDR2 YYDKDF come from the germline V gene (reference sequence). CDR3 length equals 15 residues. DNA for the CDR3: TGTGCCACCAGCAGAGGGGACGGGGAAGCCTACGAGCAGTACTTC. This sequence encodes CATSRGDGEAYEQYF.

The chain has TRBV4-3 and TRBJ2-7, with a possible D match to TRBD1 (6 bases). Trimming left V 1 base short and J 5 bases short, with 18 bases between. Germline V gene data show CDR1 as LGHNA and CDR2 as YSLEER. The CDR3 extends over 16 amino acids. The CDR3 here is CASSQGPGTQVDEQYF. The CDR3 DNA follows: TGCGCCAGCAGCCAAGGCCCCGGGACACAGGTGGACGAGCAGTACTTC.

The chain recombines TRBV6-1 with TRBJ2-1; D not certain. Deletions cut 2 bases from V and 6 bases from J, with 14 bases between. Germline CDR1 and CDR2: MNHNS and SASEGT. This CDR3 has 15 residues. CDR3 loop: CASSERSASGNEQFF. CDR3 nucleotide sequence: TGTGCCAGCAGTGAAAGGTCTGCGTCCGGCAATGAGCAGTTCTTC.

V gene TRBV9 combines with J gene TRBJ2-5, with TRBD1 as a possible D gene (5 bases). Germline assignment: CDR1 SGDLS and CDR2 YYNGEE. V was cut by 0 bases and J by 1 base, with 10 bases left in between. The CDR3 length is 15 residues. CDR3 nucleotides: TGTGCCAGCAGCGTAGAGCAGGGCCTCCAAGAGACCCAGTACTTC. Its protein product is CASSVEQGLQETQYF. Drawing the rest from reference TRBV9 and TRBJ2-5, the complete variable domain is DSGVTQTPKHLITATGQRVTLRCSPRSGDLSVYWYQQSLDQGLQFLIQYYNGEERAKGNILERFSAQQFPDLHSELNLSSLELGDSALYFCASSVEQGLQETQYFGPGTRLLVL.

The genes are TRBV5-8 and TRBJ2-3, with TRBD1 matching 9 bases. V lost 4 bases and J lost 2; bases outside the gene matches: 8. CDR1 and CDR2 (germline): SGHTS, YDEGEE. The length of the CDR3 is 16 residues. CDR3 sequence reads: CASSVGQGLLTDTQYF. The CDR3 DNA follows: TGTGCCAGCAGCGTGGGACAGGGACTGCTCACAGATACGCAGTATTTT. Looking up the rest from reference TRBV5-8 and TRBJ2-3 gives the full variable domain: EAGVTQSPTHLIKTRGQQATLRCSPISGHTSVYWYQQALGLGLQFLLWYDEGEERNRGNFPPRFSGRQFPNYSSELNVNALELEDSALYLCASSVGQGLLTDTQYFGPGTRLTVL.

The chain uses TRBV19 and TRBJ2-1, with a tentative D call TRBD1 (6 bases). The germline V and J ends were trimmed by 3 bases and 4 bases, with 13 bases remaining between them. Germline CDR1 LNHDA, CDR2 SQIVND (reference sequence). The CDR3 has 15 amino acids. The CDR3 is CASSIEQGPYNEQFF. Written as DNA, the CDR3 is TGTGCCAGTAGTATCGAGCAGGGGCCTTACAATGAGCAGTTCTTC.

This clone turned up a few times. The chain recombines TRBV7-9 with TRBJ1-1; TRBD1 is a possible D gene (5 bases). The germline gives CDR1 SEHNR, CDR2 FQNEAQ (reference sequence). The CDR3 length is 15 residues. Trimming removed 5 bases from V and 1 base from J, with 14 bases in between. As DNA, the CDR3 is TGTGCCAGCAGCCTTCCGGGACGGAGGAACACTGAAGCTTTCTTT. It specifies CASSLPGRRNTEAFF.

The rearrangement uses TRBV5-4 and TRBJ2-6; D may be TRBD2 (6 bases). CDR3 length: 15 amino acids. The V end was cut by 5 bases, the J end by 4 bases, with 13 bases between. Germline V gene data show CDR1 as SGHNT and CDR2 as YYREEE (reference sequence). The CDR3 bases are TGTGCCAGCAGGGGCGGGATCGCCGGGGCCAACGTCCTGACTTTC. Encoded protein: CASRGGIAGANVLTF.

The chain employs TRBV5-4 and TRBJ1-2; 7 nucleotides agree with TRBD1. CDR1 is SGHNT and CDR2 is YYREEE in the germline V gene (reference sequence). This CDR3 spans 15 amino acids. The V and J ends lost 2 bases and 3 bases, in that order; junction bases with no gene match: 7. CDR3: CASSFRQGGDYGYTF. CDR3 nucleotide sequence: TGTGCCAGCAGCTTCCGACAGGGTGGTGACTATGGCTACACCTTC.

For the CDR3, the DNA is TGCGCCAGCAGCCAAGGAGAGCGTACTAGCACAGATACGCAGTATTTT. Its protein is CASSQGERTSTDTQYF. The chain carries TRBV4-3 and TRBJ2-3; D not certain. Germline loops: CDR1 LGHNA, CDR2 YSLEER. Trimming shortened V by 1 base and J by 0 bases, and 11 bases separated the two germline ends. The CDR3 extends over 16 amino acids.